A single sample gave rise to the 20 T cell receptor beta chains below, sequenced in a study of OX40 agonist ivuxolimab in advanced cancers. The protocol was immunoSEQ multiplex PCR, while the TCRdb copy is restricted to in-frame clones and leaves out a portion. Among 15,000 to 20,000 clones listed, around 64% were seen once. Specimen: CD4+ or CD8+ T cells sorted from blood, collected in a trial of the OX40 agonist ivuxolimab. The receptors originated from an adult with an advanced solid tumor such as melanoma, head and neck, liver or kidney cancer.

This clone was counted only a few times. V and J are TRBV5-1 and TRBJ1-1; 7 bases align to TRBD1. Germline CDR1 reads SGHRS; CDR2 reads YFSETQ. V lost 6 bases and J lost 0; bases outside the gene matches: 5. This CDR3 has 14 amino acids. In DNA, the CDR3 is TGCGCCAGCACAGAGACAGGGTTGAACACTGAAGCTTTCTTT. Its protein product is CASTETGLNTEAFF.

The chain combines TRBV10-2 with TRBJ2-5; 9 bases align to TRBD2. The CDR3 has 14 amino acids. Germline CDR1 reads WSHSY; CDR2 reads SAAADI. The V gene end was trimmed by 6 bases and the J gene end by 4 bases; junction bases not matched to a gene: 6. CDR3 bases: TGCGCCAGCAGCCGCGGGGGGGCCGGAGAGACCCAGTACTTC. Protein product: CASSRGGAGETQYF.

V gene TRBV4-3 combines with J gene TRBJ1-3; D is undetermined. V gave up 2 bases and J gave up 0 bases, with 11 bases separating them. CDR3 length equals 16 residues. CDR1 is LGHNA and CDR2 is YSLEER in the germline V gene. The CDR3: CASSQRFGDSGNTIYF. DNA of the CDR3: TGCGCCAGCAGCCAAAGGTTTGGAGACTCTGGAAACACCATATATTTT.

This clone was seen a single time. In DNA form, the CDR3 reads TGTGCCAGTAGTGGGTTCCCCGGGACAGGGAACGGCTACACCTTC. Protein product: CASSGFPGTGNGYTF. The chain combines TRBV19 with TRBJ1-2; 9 bases agree with TRBD1. The V gene end was trimmed by 5 bases and the J gene end by 8 bases; junction bases not matched to a gene: 12. Germline V lookup: CDR1 LNHDA, CDR2 SQIVND (reference sequence). This CDR3 comprises 15 residues.

This sequence joins TRBV7-6 and TRBJ2-2; 7 nucleotides agree with TRBD1. In germline, CDR1 is SGHVS, CDR2 FNYEAQ. The CDR3 has 16 amino acids. Trimming at V came to 4 bases and at J to 3 bases, leaving 8 bases not matched to a gene. This chain's CDR3 is CASSSETGSYTGELFF. Written as DNA, the CDR3 is TGTGCCAGCAGCTCCGAGACAGGGAGTTACACCGGGGAGCTGTTTTTT.

In its sample, this clone was seen once. The V call is TRBV2, the J call TRBJ2-3; D could derive from TRBD1 or TRBD2 (6 bases each). Germline V gene sequence: CDR1 SNHLY, CDR2 FYNNEI. The germline V and J ends were trimmed by 3 bases and 4 bases, with 14 bases remaining between them. There are 15 residues in the CDR3. CDR3 nucleotide sequence: TGTGCCAGCAGTGATTGGCAGGGGAGGCCAGATACGCAGTATTTT. Amino acids: CASSDWQGRPDTQYF.

This sequence joins TRBV6-1 and TRBJ2-5; D unresolved. There are 13 residues in the CDR3. The V gene lost 6 bases and the J gene lost 5 bases, with 13 bases spanning the gap. The germline V gene has CDR1 MNHNS and CDR2 SASEGT. In DNA form, the CDR3 reads TGTGCCAGCAGCTTCCTAATAGGGGAGACCCAGTACTTC. Its protein product is CASSFLIGETQYF.

This clone is judged medium-sized. The chain recombines TRBV7-9 with TRBJ2-2; 10 nucleotides align to TRBD1. The J segment lost 7 bases and the V segment lost 6 bases, leaving 11 bases of the junction unmatched. CDR3 length: 16 amino acids. From germline, CDR1 is SEHNR and CDR2 FQNEAQ (reference sequence). The CDR3 region is CASREPGQGFGGELFF. In DNA form, the CDR3 reads TGTGCCAGCAGGGAGCCGGGACAGGGGTTCGGCGGGGAGCTGTTTTTT.

The V gene is TRBV7-9, the J gene TRBJ2-3; possibly TRBD2 for D (5 bases). Trimming left V 6 bases short and J 0 bases short, with 13 bases between. The V gene's germline CDR1 is SEHNR and CDR2 FQNEAQ (reference sequence). The CDR3 sequence is 15 residues long. The CDR3 reads CASRPPGFSTDTQYF. As DNA, the CDR3 is TGTGCCAGCAGACCCCCGGGATTTAGCACAGATACGCAGTATTTT.

The chain combines TRBV11-2 with TRBJ2-1; 9 bases map to TRBD2. After removal of 4 bases from V and 1 base from J, the junction contained 8 bases not matched to a gene. Germline-derived CDR1 and CDR2 are SGHAT and FQNNGV. This CDR3 is built from 17 residues. The CDR3 here is CASSYGGSGGSYNEQFF. The CDR3 coding sequence is TGTGCCAGCAGCTACGGGGGTAGCGGGGGATCCTACAATGAGCAGTTCTTC.

V gene TRBV10-3 combines with J gene TRBJ1-1; 9 nucleotides agree with TRBD1. Germline V CDR1 and CDR2: ENHRY, SYGVKD. The CDR3 contains 18 residues. V gave up 3 bases and J gave up 3 bases; unmatched junction bases: 14. This CDR3 reads CAISDPVTGGIFYTEAFF. CDR3 nucleotide sequence: TGTGCCATCAGTGACCCCGTCACAGGGGGCATATTTTACACTGAAGCTTTCTTT.

This clone is medium-sized (0.01 to 0.1%) within its sample. The chain combines TRBV6-5 with TRBJ2-1; D is unclear. V was cut by 4 bases and J by 6 bases, with 7 bases left in between. The CDR3 contains 12 residues. CDR1 and CDR2 (germline): MNHEY, SVGAGI. DNA of the CDR3: TGTGCCAGCAGTTCCCCGGGCAATGAGCAGTTCTTC. The encoded protein is CASSSPGNEQFF.

This sequence joins TRBV10-2 and TRBJ2-1; 8 bases match TRBD2. With V trimmed by 8 bases and J by 3 bases, 15 bases remained unmatched. Germline CDR1 is WSHSY and CDR2 is SAAADI. The CDR3 totals 17 residues. DNA of the CDR3: TGCGCCAGCTGGGGTGTTAGCGGGGCCTACCTCTACAATGAGCAGTTCTTC. Protein sequence: CASWGVSGAYLYNEQFF.

The rearrangement links TRBV5-6 to TRBJ2-2; 7 nucleotides align to TRBD2. The J segment lost 4 bases and the V segment lost 1 base, leaving 1 base of the junction unmatched. The CDR3 length is 14 residues. Germline V CDR1 and CDR2: SGHDT, YYEEEE. The CDR3 coding sequence is TGTGCCAGCAGCTTGTGGGGGGGCACCGGGGAGCTGTTTTTT. This codes for CASSLWGGTGELFF.

The table lists this clone with a count of one. Here the CDR3 reads CASSELVRGYEQYF. CDR3 nucleotide sequence: TGTGCCAGCAGTGAACTCGTCAGGGGCTACGAGCAGTACTTC. The genes are TRBV2 and TRBJ2-7, with D possibly being TRBD1 (6 bases). V was clipped by 2 bases and J by 3 bases, with 11 bases between them. Germline V gene data show CDR1 as SNHLY and CDR2 as FYNNEI. There are 14 residues in the CDR3.

This clone was seen a handful of times. The rearrangement links TRBV28 to TRBJ1-5, with 8 bases aligning to TRBD1. The germline CDR1 and CDR2 sequences are MDHEN and SYDVKM. The CDR3 runs to 15 residues. V was pared by 3 bases and J by 5 bases, with 6 bases of the junction left unmatched. The CDR3: CASSFRQGWYQPQHF. In DNA form, the CDR3 reads TGTGCCAGCAGTTTTAGACAGGGGTGGTATCAGCCCCAGCATTTT.

The chain is built from TRBV5-6 and TRBJ2-7; D gene unclear. Germline CDR1 reads SGHDT; CDR2 reads YYEEEE. There are 17 residues in the CDR3. V shed 2 bases and J shed 4 bases, with 22 bases lying between them. The CDR3 is CASSFGVPDWRTYEQYF. CDR3 DNA: TGTGCCAGCAGCTTTGGGGTCCCCGACTGGCGCACTTACGAGCAGTACTTC.

This chain joins TRBV5-5 and TRBJ2-3; TRBD2 matches at 8 bases. The germline V gene encodes CDR1 SGHKS and CDR2 YYEKEE (reference sequence). V shed 7 bases and J 0 bases; nucleotides not matched to a gene: 7. The CDR3 is 15 residues long. CDR3 loop: CASFHGGASTDTQYF. For the CDR3, the DNA is TGTGCCAGCTTCCACGGGGGGGCTAGCACAGATACGCAGTATTTT.

This chain links TRBV7-6 with TRBJ1-2; D might be TRBD1 (6 bases). CDR1 and CDR2 (germline): SGHVS, FNYEAQ. CDR3 size: 14 residues. V was pared by 8 bases and J by 0 bases, with 13 bases between. Here the CDR3 DNA reads TGTGCCAGCGGTCCACAGGGTTCTAACTATGGCTACACCTTC. Translated: CASGPQGSNYGYTF.

This clone is large (0.1 to 1%) by share. The J gene is TRBJ1-2, the V gene TRBV7-2, with D maybe TRBD1 (6 bases). Germline V gene data show CDR1 as SGHTA and CDR2 as FQGNSA. The CDR3 covers 18 residues. Trimming removed 2 bases from V and 9 bases from J, with 28 bases in between. CDR3 nucleotide sequence: TGTGCCAGCAGCTTATCGGGAGGGGGGTCACACCCAACCAGGAGCTACACCTTC. Its translation: CASSLSGGGSHPTRSYTF.